These 21 T cell receptor beta chains were all obtained from the same sample, sequenced in a study of cytomegalovirus exposure and HLA in healthy donors. The table came from immunoSEQ multiplex PCR; TCRdb's copy has only in-frame clones and leaves some out. The table shows fewer than 400,000 clones, with roughly 87% occurring only once. The sample consisted of PBMCs. Every receptor here comes from a man in his thirties or forties in good health and CMV-seronegative.

The V and J genes are TRBV19 and TRBJ2-1; 8 nucleotides agree with TRBD2. Trimming removed 3 bases from V and 10 bases from J; junction bases left unmatched: 2. Germline values: CDR1 LNHDA, CDR2 SQIVND (reference sequence). This CDR3 is built from 12 residues. The CDR3 region is CASSIRGGEQFF. CDR3 nucleotides: TGTGCCAGTAGTATTCGGGGGGGCGAGCAGTTCTTC.

The genes are TRBV13 and TRBJ2-7; possible D gene TRBD2, 5 bases. The CDR3 consists of 14 residues. The germline V gene encodes CDR1 PRHDT and CDR2 FYEKMQ (reference sequence). V was cut by 3 bases and J by 2 bases, with 11 bases left in between. The CDR3 loop reads CASSFRDYTYEQYF. CDR3 nucleotides: TGTGCCAGCAGCTTCCGAGACTACACCTACGAGCAGTACTTC.

The V call is TRBV10-3, the J call TRBJ2-3; possibly TRBD1 for D (6 bases). Trimming cost V 2 bases and J 0 bases, with 12 bases left between them. In germline, CDR1 is ENHRY, CDR2 SYGVKD. There are 16 residues in the CDR3. CDR3 sequence reads: CAISEPDRGSTDTQYF. In DNA form, the CDR3 reads TGTGCCATCAGTGAGCCGGACAGAGGTAGCACAGATACGCAGTATTTT.

The chain recombines TRBV29-1 with TRBJ1-1; TRBD1 matches at 9 bases. Germline lookup yields CDR1 SQVTM and CDR2 ANQGSEA. This CDR3 is 13 amino acids long. Trimming removed 5 bases from V and 4 bases from J; junction bases left unmatched: 5. CDR3 amino acids: CSVKDRGGTEAFF. The CDR3 DNA is TGCAGCGTTAAGGACAGGGGTGGCACTGAAGCTTTCTTT. Combining the CDR3 with reference TRBV29-1 and TRBJ1-1 gives the whole variable domain SAVISQKPSRDICQRGTSLTIQCQVDSQVTMMFWYRQQPGQSLTLIATANQGSEATYESGFVIDKFPISRPNLTFSTLTVSNMSPEDSSIYLCSVKDRGGTEAFFGQGTRLTVV.

V gene TRBV5-6 combines with J gene TRBJ1-1; possibly TRBD1 for D (5 bases). V was cut by 2 bases and J by 6 bases, with 14 bases left in between. This CDR3 is built from 14 residues. CDR1 and CDR2 (germline): SGHDT, YYEEEE. The CDR3 nucleotides are TGTGCCAGCAGCTTCGTGGGGAGGGACGCTGAAGCTTTCTTT. Its protein product is CASSFVGRDAEAFF.

The rearrangement uses TRBV6-6 and TRBJ1-2; 9 nucleotides match TRBD1. J gave up 4 bases and V 6 bases, and 6 bases lay outside the gene matches. The CDR3 totals 14 residues. The germline V gene encodes CDR1 MNHNY and CDR2 SVGAGI (reference sequence). The CDR3 coding sequence is TGTGCCAGCAGCCTCGGACAGGGGACCTATGGCTACACCTTC. Residues: CASSLGQGTYGYTF.

DNA for the CDR3: TGTGCCAGCAGCCCTTATACCTTGGGACAGGGGATCTATGGCTACACCTTC. Residues: CASSPYTLGQGIYGYTF. This chain joins TRBV11-3 and TRBJ1-2, with 10 bases identical to TRBD1. The CDR3 runs to 17 residues. The V gene end was trimmed by 5 bases and the J gene end by 4 bases; junction bases not matched to a gene: 13. Germline CDR1 is SGHNT and CDR2 is YENEEA.

The rearrangement uses TRBV9 and TRBJ2-1, with TRBD2 matching over 10 bases. This CDR3 contains 18 residues. CDR1 SGDLS and CDR2 YYNGEE come from the germline V gene. After removal of 2 bases from V and 4 bases from J, the junction contained 12 bases not matched to a gene. CDR3 sequence reads: CASSVGTELAGLYNEQFF. The DNA of the CDR3 is TGTGCCAGCAGCGTCGGGACCGAACTAGCGGGGCTATACAATGAGCAGTTCTTC.

This sequence joins TRBV5-5 and TRBJ1-5, with TRBD1 matching 7 bases. Germline V CDR1 and CDR2: SGHKS, YYEKEE (reference sequence). The CDR3 spans 14 residues. With V trimmed by 5 bases and J by 6 bases, 8 bases remained unmatched. The DNA for the CDR3 is TGTGCCAGCAGTTTACAGGGGTTTGGTCAGCCCCAGCATTTT. It encodes CASSLQGFGQPQHF.

This clone was recorded only once. The gene calls are TRBV4-2 and TRBJ2-5, with a weak D call TRBD2 (5 bases). The germline gives CDR1 LGHNA, CDR2 YNFKEQ. The CDR3 totals 15 residues. The V gene lost 0 bases and the J gene lost 5 bases, with 13 bases spanning the gap. CDR3 residues: CASSQDDLPGETQYF. The CDR3 coding sequence is TGTGCCAGCAGCCAAGATGACTTACCGGGGGAGACCCAGTACTTC.

This chain uses TRBV9 with TRBJ2-1; 9 nucleotides agree with TRBD2. The CDR3 covers 17 residues. The germline V gene encodes CDR1 SGDLS and CDR2 YYNGEE. After removal of 0 bases from V and 9 bases from J, the junction contained 13 bases not matched to a gene. This chain's CDR3 is CASSVVGVAGGRGEQFF. The DNA of the CDR3 is TGTGCCAGCAGCGTAGTAGGTGTTGCGGGGGGGCGCGGTGAGCAGTTCTTC.

The J gene is TRBJ1-2, the V gene TRBV5-6; D gene uncertain. V lost 0 bases to trimming and J lost 4 bases, with 7 bases between them. The CDR3 consists of 13 residues. Germline V gene sequence: CDR1 SGHDT, CDR2 YYEEEE. The CDR3 loop reads CASSLERLYGYTF. The DNA for the CDR3 is TGTGCCAGCAGCTTGGAAAGACTCTATGGCTACACCTTC.

The chain joins TRBV29-1 to TRBJ2-2; TRBD2 matches at 9 bases. Trimming took 4 bases from V and 7 from J; bases not matched to a gene: 4. The CDR3 is 13 amino acids. Germline V gene sequence: CDR1 SQVTM, CDR2 ANQGSEA. The CDR3 region is CSVGGGAIGELFF. In nucleotides, the CDR3 is TGCAGCGTTGGCGGGGGGGCAATCGGGGAGCTGTTTTTT.

There are a few counts of this clone. The chain recombines TRBV25-1 with TRBJ2-7; D possibly corresponds to TRBD2 (5 bases). The CDR3 is 12 residues long. The ends were cut back, 8 bases at V and 0 bases at J, with 8 bases in the middle. The V gene's germline CDR1 is MGHDK and CDR2 SYGVNS. CDR3 bases: TGTGCCAGCGTAGGACTCTCCTACGAGCAGTACTTC. The encoded protein is CASVGLSYEQYF.

The CDR3: CAISEWPDRGTTDTQYF. The DNA of the CDR3 is TGTGCCATCAGTGAGTGGCCCGACAGGGGGACCACAGATACGCAGTATTTT. The chain couples TRBV10-3 to TRBJ2-3, with 9 bases aligning to TRBD1. The junction had 7 bases not matched to a gene; V was cut back by 1 base and J by 2 bases. CDR1 is ENHRY and CDR2 is SYGVKD in the germline V gene. The CDR3 is 17 amino acids.

The chain recombines TRBV11-2 with TRBJ2-7, with 8 nucleotides matching TRBD1. This CDR3 is 14 amino acids long. CDR1 is SGHAT and CDR2 is FQNNGV in the germline V gene. Trimming removed 1 base from V and 4 bases from J; junction bases left unmatched: 3. In DNA form, the CDR3 reads TGTGCCAGCAGCTTAGGGACAGGGATGTACGAGCAGTACTTC. Translation gives CASSLGTGMYEQYF.

V gene TRBV27 combines with J gene TRBJ1-1; 9 bases map to TRBD1. This CDR3 region has 15 residues. Germline-derived CDR1 and CDR2 are MNHEY and SMNVEV (reference sequence). Trimming took 6 bases from V and 0 from J; bases not matched to a gene: 5. The CDR3 region has the DNA TGTGCCAGCAGGCTAGACAGGGGGTTGAACACTGAAGCTTTCTTT. Protein: CASRLDRGLNTEAFF.

The chain employs TRBV4-3 and TRBJ1-4; D is possibly TRBD1 (6 bases). Germline CDR1 LGHNA, CDR2 YSLEER. The CDR3 contains 16 residues. The germline V and J ends were trimmed by 0 bases and 8 bases, with 16 bases remaining between them. CDR3 in amino acids: CASSQDLPRGREKLFF. The DNA of the CDR3 is TGCGCCAGCAGCCAAGACCTCCCCAGGGGACGGGAAAAACTGTTTTTT.

CDR3 bases: TGTGCCAGCAGCGTATTAGGACAGGTTGGGAATGAGCAGTTCTTC. Translation: CASSVLGQVGNEQFF. V gene TRBV9 combines with J gene TRBJ2-1; 7 positions agree with TRBD1. V shed 1 base and J 7 bases; nucleotides not matched to a gene: 8. CDR1 and CDR2 from the germline V gene are SGDLS and YYNGEE. This CDR3 is 15 amino acids long.

This sequence joins TRBV7-6 and TRBJ1-6; TRBD1 matches at 8 bases. V lost 5 bases, J lost 8 bases, and 5 bases stayed unmatched. The length of the CDR3 is 14 residues. Looked up from germline, CDR1 is SGHVS and CDR2 is FNYEAQ. CDR3 nucleotides: TGTGCCAGCAGCCCGGACAGGGCTTATTCACCCCTCCACTTT. This gives the protein CASSPDRAYSPLHF.

The CDR3 region is CASSQPTQPTSEAFF. For the CDR3, the DNA is TGTGCCAGCAGCCAACCAACACAGCCCACCTCTGAAGCTTTCTTT. The chain recombines TRBV14 with TRBJ1-1; D call uncertain. V was clipped by 2 bases and J by 6 bases, with 16 bases between them. This CDR3 comprises 15 residues. Germline V gene lookup returns CDR1 SGHDN and CDR2 FVKESK.